This T cell receptor (beta chain) was found in a study of T cell changes during pregnancy in multiple sclerosis. Assay: immunoSEQ multiplex PCR; the TCRdb copy retains only in-frame clones and omits some. The sample lists over 40,000 clones; less than 90% were seen once. V trimming: 2 bases; J trimming: 1 base; junction bases outside the gene matches: 3. CDR3 length: 17 residues. Germline V CDR1 and CDR2: KGHSH, LQKENI. Sequenced here: CD4+ T cells from peripheral blood mononuclear cells, sampled in the second trimester of pregnancy. The chain carries TRBV18 and TRBJ2-3; 13 bases agree with TRBD2. The receptor was derived from a female donor with multiple sclerosis, enrolled in a pregnancy study. The CDR3 here is CASSPGTSGMGTDTQYF. CDR3 sequence (DNA): TGTGCCAGCTCACCAGGGACTAGCGGGATGGGCACAGATACGCAGTATTTT. Based on the CDR3 plus reference TRBV18 and TRBJ2-3, the full variable domain is NAGVMQNPRHLVRRRGQEARLRCSPMKGHSHVYWYRQLPEEGLKFMVYLQKENIIDESGMPKERFSAEFPKEGPSILRIQQVVRGDSAAYFCASSPGTSGMGTDTQYFGPGTRLTVL.